This T cell receptor beta chain was sequenced during a study of beta chain features in type 1 diabetes. Study-wide results and limits: In all four CD4+ subsets, TCRB CDR3 length was significantly, moderately reduced in type 1 diabetes. VDJ junctions sequenced from type 1 diabetes patients showed fewer insertions and more deletions.

About this clone itself: Antigen unknown.

V was clipped by 0 bases and J by 8 bases, with 16 bases between them. The CDR3 extends over 14 amino acids. Germline values: CDR1 GTSNPN, CDR2 SVGIG (reference sequence). Since all of the isolated RNA was reverse transcribed, expressed TCRB transcripts were what got sequenced. The assay was immunoSEQ multiplex PCR, and TCRdb's table has in-frame clones only and misses some. The data contain 220,000 or so clones, about 63% of them singletons. V and J are TRBV30 and TRBJ1-2; D gene uncertain. The material sequenced was naive CD4+ T cells from blood. This clonotype was obtained from a man aged 25-45 years in good health. As DNA, the CDR3 is TGTGCCTGGAGTGTACTCCTAGACATGAGAGGCTACACCTTC. Its protein product is CAWSVLLDMRGYTF.